The source of this T cell receptor beta chain is a study of technical replicates of blood from a handful of donors. TCRdb keeps only in-frame clones here, not all; method: immunoSEQ multiplex PCR. This sample has fewer than 95,000 clones; around 94% occur once, and the top ten carry about 0.26%. CDR3 length: 14 amino acids. V was cut by 4 bases and J by 5 bases, with 14 bases left in between. Germline CDR1 is MDHEN and CDR2 is SYDVKM. Sequencing used T cells isolated from PBMCs. The sequence came from a human donor in good health. The chain employs TRBV28 and TRBJ1-1; a possible D gene is TRBD1 (6 bases). The CDR3 DNA is TGTGCCAGCAGTTCTCAGGGGCGCGGGACTGAAGCTTTCTTT. Translating gives CASSSQGRGTEAFF.